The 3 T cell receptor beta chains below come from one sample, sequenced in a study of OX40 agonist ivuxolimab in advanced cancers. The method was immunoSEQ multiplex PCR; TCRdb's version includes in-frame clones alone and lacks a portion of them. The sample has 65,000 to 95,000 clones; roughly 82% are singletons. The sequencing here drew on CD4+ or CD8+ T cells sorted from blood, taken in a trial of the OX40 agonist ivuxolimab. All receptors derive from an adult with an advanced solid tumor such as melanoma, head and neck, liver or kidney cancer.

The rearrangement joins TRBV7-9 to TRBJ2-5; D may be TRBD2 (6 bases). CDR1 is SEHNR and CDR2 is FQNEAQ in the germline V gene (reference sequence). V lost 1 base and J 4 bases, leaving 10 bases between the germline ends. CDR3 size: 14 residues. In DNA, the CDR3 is TGTGCCAGCAGCTTAGGACTAGGTGGAGAGACCCAGTACTTC. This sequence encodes CASSLGLGGETQYF. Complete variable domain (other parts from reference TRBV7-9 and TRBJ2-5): DTGVSQNPRHKITKRGQNVTFRCDPISEHNRLYWYRQTLGQGPEFLTYFQNEAQLEKSRLLSDRFSAERPKGSFSTLEIQRTEQGDSAMYLCASSLGLGGETQYFGPGTRLLVL.

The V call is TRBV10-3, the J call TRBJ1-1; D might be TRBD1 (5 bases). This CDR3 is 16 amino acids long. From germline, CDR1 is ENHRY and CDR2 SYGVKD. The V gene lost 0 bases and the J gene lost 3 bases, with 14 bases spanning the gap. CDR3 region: CAISESTGGTDTEAFF. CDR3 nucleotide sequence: TGTGCCATCAGTGAGTCGACGGGGGGGACCGACACTGAAGCTTTCTTT.

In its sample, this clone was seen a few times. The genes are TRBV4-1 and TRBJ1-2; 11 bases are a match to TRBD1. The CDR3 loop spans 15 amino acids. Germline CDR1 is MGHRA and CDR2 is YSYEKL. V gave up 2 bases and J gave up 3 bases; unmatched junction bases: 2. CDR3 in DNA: TGCGCCAGCAGCCAATCGGGACAGGGGGACTATGGCTACACCTTC. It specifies CASSQSGQGDYGYTF.